This T cell receptor beta chain was identified in a study of CD8 T cells in Susac syndrome. Turning to the study itself: Eight or nine of the sequenced Susac syndrome patients were in remission, and five or six had active disease. When blood was drawn, patients with Susac syndrome were on intravenous immunoglobulin alone, on corticosteroids, or therapy-naive.

Points from the study as a whole: The total CD8+ repertoires yielded 15 to 20 Susac-specific public clones and the CD8+ TEMRA repertoires yielded 4 or 5.

This clonotype was counted between two and nine times. The target antigen is unknown. The RNA input was about 0.5 to 1 ug, and it was reverse transcribed with random hexamers. TCRdb used MiXCR to reprocess the immunoSEQ multiplex PCR reads, holding one entry per CDR3 protein. Among roughly 89,000 distinct CDR3 sequences listed, approximately 96% were seen once. Trimming left V 1 base short and J 0 bases short, with 7 bases between. Germline lookup yields CDR1 SEHNR and CDR2 FQNEAQ (reference sequence). This CDR3 has 15 amino acids. This chain joins TRBV7-9 and TRBJ2-1; D is unclear. The sample comprised CD8+ T cells from PBMCs. The sequence was obtained from a human donor with Susac syndrome. CDR3 in amino acids: CASSLVPSSYNEQFF. The CDR3 DNA is TGTGCCAGCAGCTTAGTTCCGAGCTCCTACAATGAGCAGTTCTTC.